These 3 T cell receptor beta chains originate from one sample sequenced in a study of T cells in Graves' hyperthyroidism and ophthalmopathy. Template material for amplifying TCR beta CDR3 regions consisted of RNA transcripts. Researchers ran a first-round RT-PCR on the TCR CDR3 using the HTBI primer set. TCRdb re-called the multiplex PCR reads through MiXCR, storing one row per CDR3 protein. The table includes some 510,000 distinct CDR3 sequences, approximately 44% detected once. Material for sequencing was peripheral blood or thyroid tissue (not recorded which). These receptors all come from a woman under 30 with Graves' hyperthyroidism.

This clonotype occurred a few times. J is TRBJ1-2 and V is TRBV29-1, with D uncertain. Germline assignment: CDR1 SQVTM and CDR2 ANQGSEA. V was cut by 8 bases and J by 5 bases, with 12 bases left in between. CDR3 size: 11 residues. In DNA form, the CDR3 reads TGCAGCTTATCGGTAGGGTATGGCTACACCTTC. Amino acids: CSLSVGYGYTF.

The V gene is TRBV7-8, the J gene TRBJ2-5; no firm D call. Germline assignment: CDR1 SGHVS and CDR2 FQNEAQ. The CDR3 is 12 amino acids. V lost 4 bases and J 10 bases, leaving 13 bases between the germline ends. The CDR3 nucleotides read TGTGCCAGCAGCTCCGGATTCGATAGCCAGTACTTC. The encoded protein is CASSSGFDSQYF.

This clonotype has just a few counts. The CDR3 is CSARDVKGDNQPQHF. The CDR3 nucleotides read TGCAGTGCTAGAGATGTGAAAGGGGACAATCAGCCCCAGCATTTT. The chain recombines TRBV20-1 with TRBJ1-5; D possibly corresponds to TRBD1 (5 bases). The CDR3 length is 15 residues. Germline CDR1 is DFQATT and CDR2 is SNEGSKA (reference sequence). Between the trimmed V and J ends, which lost 0 bases and 3 bases, there was a span of 12 bases.